This T cell receptor beta chain is drawn from a study of radiotherapy plus CTLA-4 blockade in lung cancer. Study results and limitations: Early blood T cell clone dynamics, with interferon-beta, were reported to best predict response. Tumor-origin TCR clones grew in blood after radiotherapy plus ipilimumab.

Sequencing was performed with immunoSEQ multiplex PCR; in TCRdb, only in-frame clones are kept and a portion is missing. This repertoire shows 24,000 or so clones, 60% to 75% found once; its top ten account for approximately 3.2%. The V gene's germline CDR1 is SGHRS and CDR2 YFSETQ. This CDR3 contains 15 residues. V was clipped by 3 bases and J by 2 bases; unmatched bases: 4. Concerning this clone: What it recognizes is unknown.

Focal radiation with ipilimumab CTLA-4 blockade was given to patients with chemo-refractory metastatic non-small-cell lung cancer. The gene calls are TRBV5-1 and TRBJ2-3, with 9 bases aligning to TRBD2. This material consisted of peripheral blood, taken from a patient treated with radiotherapy plus ipilimumab. The sequence came from a human donor with non-small cell lung cancer whose response to radiotherapy plus ipilimumab could not be evaluated. CDR3 sequence (DNA): TGCGCCAGCAGCTCGACTAGCGGACACACAGATACGCAGTATTTT. This gives the protein CASSSTSGHTDTQYF. The full variable domain, with the rest looked up from reference TRBV5-1 and TRBJ2-3, is KAGVTQTPRYLIKTRGQQVTLSCSPISGHRSVSWYQQTPGQGLQFLFEYFSETQRNKGNFPGRFSGRQFSNSRSEMNVSTLELGDSALYLCASSSTSGHTDTQYFGPGTRLTVL.